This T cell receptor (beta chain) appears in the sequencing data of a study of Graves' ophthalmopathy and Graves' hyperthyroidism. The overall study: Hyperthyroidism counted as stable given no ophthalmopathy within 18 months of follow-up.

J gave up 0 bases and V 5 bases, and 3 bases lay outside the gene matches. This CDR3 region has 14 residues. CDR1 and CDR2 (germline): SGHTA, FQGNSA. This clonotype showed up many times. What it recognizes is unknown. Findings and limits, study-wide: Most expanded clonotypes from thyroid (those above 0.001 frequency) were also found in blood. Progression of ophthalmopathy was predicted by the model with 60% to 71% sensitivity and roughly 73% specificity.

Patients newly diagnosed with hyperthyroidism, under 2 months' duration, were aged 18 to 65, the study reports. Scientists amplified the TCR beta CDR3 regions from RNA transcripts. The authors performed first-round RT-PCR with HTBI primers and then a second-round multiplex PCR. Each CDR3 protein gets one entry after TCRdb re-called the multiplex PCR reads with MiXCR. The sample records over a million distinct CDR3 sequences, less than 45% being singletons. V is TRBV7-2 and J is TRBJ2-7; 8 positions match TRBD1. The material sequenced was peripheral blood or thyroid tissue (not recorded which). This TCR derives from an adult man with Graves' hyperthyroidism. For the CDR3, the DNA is TGTGCCAGCAGCCGGGGACAGGCCTCCTACGAGCAGTACTTC. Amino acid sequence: CASSRGQASYEQYF.